This T cell receptor beta chain appears in the sequencing data of a study of T-cell reconstitution after alpha-beta-depleted transplantation in children. On this clonotype: As yet, its antigen is unknown.

The V end was cut by 3 bases, the J end by 4 bases, with 13 bases between. The CDR3 totals 15 residues. Points from the study as a whole: Several hundred expanded graft clones reportedly were the source of alpha-beta T cells about two months after transplant.

A TCRbeta library incorporating unique molecular identifiers was prepared. MiXCR, run by TCRdb on the PCR reads, gives a single entry per CDR3 protein. The data hold about 580,000 distinct CDR3 sequences, with approximately 22% observed a single time. The sample consisted of PBMCs, mostly from graft donor cells, taken 360 days after TCRalphabeta/CD19-depleted stem cell transplant. This receptor was obtained from a boy younger than two who had a stem cell transplant for acute myeloid leukemia, so the T cells may come from the graft donor. This chain connects TRBV12-3 or TRBV12-4 to TRBJ2-1; the D gene is possibly TRBD1 (5 bases). CDR3 bases: TGTGCCAGCAGTTTTTTAGACAGTGTGTACAATGAGCAGTTCTTC. This translates into CASSFLDSVYNEQFF.